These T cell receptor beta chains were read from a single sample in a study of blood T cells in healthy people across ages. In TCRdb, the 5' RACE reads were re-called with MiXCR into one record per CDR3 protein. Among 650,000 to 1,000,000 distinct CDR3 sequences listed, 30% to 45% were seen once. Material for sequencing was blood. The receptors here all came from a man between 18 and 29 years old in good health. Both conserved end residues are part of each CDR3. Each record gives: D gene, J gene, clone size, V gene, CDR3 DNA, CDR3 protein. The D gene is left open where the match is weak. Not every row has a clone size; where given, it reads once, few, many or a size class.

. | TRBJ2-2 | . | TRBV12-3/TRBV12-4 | TGTGCCGGCGGACAGAACACCGGGGAGCTGTTTTTT | CAGGQNTGELFF
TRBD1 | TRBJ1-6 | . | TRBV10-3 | TGTGCCATCAGCCCGACAGGGGGCGACTCACCCCTCCACTTT | CAISPTGGDSPLHF
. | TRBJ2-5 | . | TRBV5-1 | TGCGCCAGCAGCTCGGGGTTACGGGAGACCCAGTACTTC | CASSSGLRETQYF
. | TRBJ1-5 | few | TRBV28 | TGTGCCAGCAGTTTCAGGGGTTTGAGCAATCAGCCCCAGCATTTT | CASSFRGLSNQPQHF
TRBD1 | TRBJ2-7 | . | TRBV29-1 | TGCAGCGTTGGACAGGGGGGCAATGAGCAGTACTTC | CSVGQGGNEQYF
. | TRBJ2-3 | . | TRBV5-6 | TGTGCCAGCAGCCGGGCGCTAGGAGATACGCAGTATTTT | CASSRALGDTQYF
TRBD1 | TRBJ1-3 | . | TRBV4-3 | TGCGCCAGCAGCCAAGGGGACAGGGCCTCTGGAAACACCATATATTTT | CASSQGDRASGNTIYF
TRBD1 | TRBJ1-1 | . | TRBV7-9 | TGTGCCAGCAGCTTAGCTAGAAGCAGGGGGGGGACTGAAGCTTTCTTT | CASSLARSRGGTEAFF
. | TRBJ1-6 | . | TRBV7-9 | TGTGCCAGCAGCTTAAGTGGCAGCCAGTATAATTCACCCCTCCACTTT | CASSLSGSQYNSPLHF
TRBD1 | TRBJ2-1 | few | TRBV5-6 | TGTGCCAGCAGCTTCGGGTACAGGGGGCCCGTTAACAATGAGCAGTTCTTC | CASSFGYRGPVNNEQFF
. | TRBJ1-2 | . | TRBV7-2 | TGTGCCAGCAGCTCACCGGCCGGGGGGCGCACCTATGGCTACACCTTC | CASSSPAGGRTYGYTF
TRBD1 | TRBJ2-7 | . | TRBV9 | TGTGCCAGAAGCCTACCCCGGGACAGGGGTGACAATGAGCAGTACTTC | CARSLPRDRGDNEQYF
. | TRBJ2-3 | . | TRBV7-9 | TGTGCCAGCAGCGATCGCATGGACACAGATACGCAGTATTTT | CASSDRMDTDTQYF
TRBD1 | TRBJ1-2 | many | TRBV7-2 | TGTGCCAGCAGGGTACAGGGGTCGGACGGCTACACCTTC | CASRVQGSDGYTF
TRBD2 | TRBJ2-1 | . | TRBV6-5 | TGTGCCAGCAGACGCCCGGGACTAGCGGGCAACAATGAGCAGTTCTTC | CASRRPGLAGNNEQFF
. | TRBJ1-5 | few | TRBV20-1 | TGCAGTGCCAACAAGGGGGGGAATCAGCCCCAGCATTTT | CSANKGGNQPQHF
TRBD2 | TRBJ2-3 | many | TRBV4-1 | TGCGCCAGCAGCCAGGCGGGACTAGGGACGCAGTATTTT | CASSQAGLGTQYF
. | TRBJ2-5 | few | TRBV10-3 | TGTGCCATCAGTGAGTCAAAACTGGACTTCCGAGAGCAGTACTTC | CAISESKLDFREQYF
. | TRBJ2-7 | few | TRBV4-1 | TGCGCCAGCAGCCGGTTAAGAGGTCAGGAGGGCTACGAGCAGTACTTC | CASSRLRGQEGYEQYF
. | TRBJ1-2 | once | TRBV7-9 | TGTGCCAGCAGCTCGGGAGAATGGGACATCCTCTATGGCTACACCTTC | CASSSGEWDILYGYTF
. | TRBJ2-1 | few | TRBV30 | TGTGCCGGGCGGCAAAACTCCTACAATGAGCAGTTCTTC | CAGRQNSYNEQFF
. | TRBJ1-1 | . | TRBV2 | TGTGCCAGCAGTGAGTTCGGTTACTCGAACACTGAAGCTTTCTTT | CASSEFGYSNTEAFF
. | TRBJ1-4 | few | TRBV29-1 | TGCAGCGTTGGGTATTCAGGTGAAAAACTGTTTTTT | CSVGYSGEKLFF
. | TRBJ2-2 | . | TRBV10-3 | TGTGCCACCGGGCCGCCGTACACCGGGGGGCTGTTTTTT | CATGPPYTGGLFF
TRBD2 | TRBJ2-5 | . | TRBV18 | TGTGCCAGCTCCCCCCGACTAGCTGGAATGGAGACCCAGTACTTC | CASSPRLAGMETQYF
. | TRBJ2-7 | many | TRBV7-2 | TGTGCCAGCAGCCTGGGACACTCTGGCGAGCAGTACTTC | CASSLGHSGEQYF
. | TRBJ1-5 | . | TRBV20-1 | TGCAGTGCTATGACAGGTCCGCAGCAGCCCCAGCATTTT | CSAMTGPQQPQHF
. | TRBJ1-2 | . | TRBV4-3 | TGCGCCAGCAGCTTGAGTGGCAATTCGGGTGGCTACACCTTC | CASSLSGNSGGYTF
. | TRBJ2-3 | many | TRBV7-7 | TGTGCCAGCAGCGCCGGAGCCACAGATACGCAGTATTTT | CASSAGATDTQYF
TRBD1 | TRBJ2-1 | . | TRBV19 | TGTGCCAGCCGGGACAGGGGTTCCAATGAGCAGTTCTTC | CASRDRGSNEQFF
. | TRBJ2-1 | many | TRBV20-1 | TGCAGTGCTAGCCCTGACCAACACTCCTACAATGAGCAGTTCTTC | CSASPDQHSYNEQFF
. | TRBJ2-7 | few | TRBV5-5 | TGTGCCAGCAGCTTGGAGGCAGGGAATCCCGTCGTAACCTACGAGCAGTACTTC | CASSLEAGNPVVTYEQYF
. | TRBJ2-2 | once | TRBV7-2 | TGTGCCAGCAGCTCCGTTGGCGGAAGTAGCGGGGAGCTGTTTTTT | CASSSVGGSSGELFF
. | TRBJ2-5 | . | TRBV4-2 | TGTGCCAGCAGCCAAGATCGGAGGGAGCGCCAGTACTTC | CASSQDRRERQYF
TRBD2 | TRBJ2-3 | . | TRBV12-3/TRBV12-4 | TGTGCCAGCACCTTTACTAGCGGGACCACAGATACGCAATATTTT | CASTFTSGTTDTQYF
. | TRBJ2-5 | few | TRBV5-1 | TGCGCCAGCAGCTTGGCCGTCGGGGAACAAGAGACCCAGTACTTC | CASSLAVGEQETQYF
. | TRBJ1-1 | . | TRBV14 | TGTGCCAGCAGCCAAGATCACCCGACTGAAGTTTTCTTT | CASSQDHPTEVFF
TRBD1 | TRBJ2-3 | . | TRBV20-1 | TGCAGTGCTACGACAGGGGTTCCAGATACGCAGTATTTT | CSATTGVPDTQYF
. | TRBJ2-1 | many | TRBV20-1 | TGCAGTGCTAGAGATCAGGAAATAGGGTACAATGAGCAGTTCTTC | CSARDQEIGYNEQFF
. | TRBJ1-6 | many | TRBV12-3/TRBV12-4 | TGTGCCAGCAGTTCGGGTAATTCACCCCTCCACTTT | CASSSGNSPLHF
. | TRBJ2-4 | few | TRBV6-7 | TGTGCCAGCAGTTACGCCAGGGCCAAAAACATTCAGTACTTC | CASSYARAKNIQYF
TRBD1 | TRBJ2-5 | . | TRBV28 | TGTGCCAGCAGGGCCAGGGGGCAGGTTGAGGCCCAGTACTTC | CASRARGQVEAQYF
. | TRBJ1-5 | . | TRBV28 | TGTACCAGCAGTTTCCCCGGGGAGGGCAATCAGCCCCAGCATTTT | CTSSFPGEGNQPQHF
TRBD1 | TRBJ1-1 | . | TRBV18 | TGTGCCAGCTCACCGATGTCAGGGGGAAACACTGAAGCTTTCTTT | CASSPMSGGNTEAFF
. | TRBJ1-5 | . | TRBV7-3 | TGCGCCAACAGCTTATCAGCCCGGGATCAGCCCCAGCATTTT | CANSLSARDQPQHF
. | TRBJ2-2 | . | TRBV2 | TGTGCCAGCAGTGAAAGAGGGGGGGACACCGGGGAGCTGTTTTTT | CASSERGGDTGELFF
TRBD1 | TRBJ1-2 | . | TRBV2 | TGTGCCAGCAGTGAACCGAGCGCCAGGGTTTTTTCGCTGGGACAGATAAGAACCTATGGCTACACCTTC | CASSEPSARVFSLGQIRTYGYTF
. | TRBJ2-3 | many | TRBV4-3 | TGCGCCAGCAGCCAAGAAGGTCTAGACACAGATACGCAGTATTTT | CASSQEGLDTDTQYF
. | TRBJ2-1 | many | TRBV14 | TGTGCCAGCAGCCAAGACCTTTCCCGGGGGCTTTTTGAGCAGTTCTTC | CASSQDLSRGLFEQFF
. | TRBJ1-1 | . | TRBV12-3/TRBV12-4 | TGTGCCAGCACCCTCCTGGGGGGGGAGACTGAAGCTTTCTTT | CASTLLGGETEAFF
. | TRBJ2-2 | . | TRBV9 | TGTGCCAGCAGCCCTTCCACCAGGGAGCTGTTTTTT | CASSPSTRELFF
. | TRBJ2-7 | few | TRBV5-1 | TGCGCCAGCAGCTCACGGGCCTTTACCCGCGAGCAGTACTTC | CASSSRAFTREQYF
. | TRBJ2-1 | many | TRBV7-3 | TGTGCCAGCAGCCTTCTAGCCCTCGGAGGCGATGAGCAGTTCTTC | CASSLLALGGDEQFF
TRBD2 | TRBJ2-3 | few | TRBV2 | TGTGCCAGCAGGGGGGGGAGGGATACGCAGTATTTT | CASRGGRDTQYF